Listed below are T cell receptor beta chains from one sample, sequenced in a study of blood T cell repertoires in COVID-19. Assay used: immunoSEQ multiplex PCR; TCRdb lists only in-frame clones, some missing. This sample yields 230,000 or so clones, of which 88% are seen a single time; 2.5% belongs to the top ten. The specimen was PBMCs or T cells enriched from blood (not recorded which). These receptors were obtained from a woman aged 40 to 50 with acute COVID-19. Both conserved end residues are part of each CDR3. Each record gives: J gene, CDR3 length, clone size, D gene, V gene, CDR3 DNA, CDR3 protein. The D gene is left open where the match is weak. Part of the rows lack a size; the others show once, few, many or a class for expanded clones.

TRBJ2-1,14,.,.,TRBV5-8,TGTGCCAGCAGCGGACACCGAGCGGGCAATGAGCAGTTCTTC,CASSGHRAGNEQFF
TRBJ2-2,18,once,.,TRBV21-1,TGTGCCAGCAGCGCCCGGGACAGCCCGGACTCGGGGACCGGGGAGCTGTTTTTT,CASSARDSPDSGTGELFF
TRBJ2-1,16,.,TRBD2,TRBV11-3,TGTGCCAGCAGCTGGCAGGGTACTAGCGGGAGGGATGAGCAGTTCTTC,CASSWQGTSGRDEQFF
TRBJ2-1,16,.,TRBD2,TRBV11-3,TGTGCCAGCAGCTTAGGGGCAACTAGCGAGCACAATGAGCAGTTCTTC,CASSLGATSEHNEQFF
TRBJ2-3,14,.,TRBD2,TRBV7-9,TGTGCCAGCAGCTTGACTAGCGGGAGGGTTACGCAGTATTTT,CASSLTSGRVTQYF
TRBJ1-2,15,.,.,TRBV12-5,TGTGCTAGTGGTTTGGTAGGCAGGGTTTCATATGGCTACACCTTC,CASGLVGRVSYGYTF
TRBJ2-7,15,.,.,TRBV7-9,TGTGCCAGCAGCCCCCCTGGACAGAGTCCCTACGAGCAGTACTTC,CASSPPGQSPYEQYF
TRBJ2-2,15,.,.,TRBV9,TGTGCCAGCAGCGTAGCCCCGGCGGGCACCGGGGAGCTGTTTTTT,CASSVAPAGTGELFF
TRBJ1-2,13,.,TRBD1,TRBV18,TGTGCCAGCTCCGGGACAGGGACATTGGGCTACACCTTC,CASSGTGTLGYTF
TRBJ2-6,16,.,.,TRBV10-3,TGTGCCACCTTCGGGGGGCCTGGGACTGGGGCCAACGTCCTGACTTTC,CATFGGPGTGANVLTF
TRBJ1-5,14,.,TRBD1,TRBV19,TGTGCCAGTAGGTCAGGACAGGGCAATCAGCCCCAGCATTTT,CASRSGQGNQPQHF
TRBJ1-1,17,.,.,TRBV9,TGTGCCAGCAGCCCCACCCCAGGGCGGGGATTGAACACTGAAGCTTTCTTT,CASSPTPGRGLNTEAFF
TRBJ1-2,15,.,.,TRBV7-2,TGTGCCAGCAGCCCAGAGGCGGGGGCGAACTATGGCTACACCTTC,CASSPEAGANYGYTF
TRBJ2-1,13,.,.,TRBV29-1,TGCAGCGTGAGGTACGTCAACTACAATGAGCAGTTCTTC,CSVRYVNYNEQFF
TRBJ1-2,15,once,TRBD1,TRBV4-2,TGTGCCAGCAGCCGTTCGACAGGGGCTAACTATGGCTACACCTTC,CASSRSTGANYGYTF
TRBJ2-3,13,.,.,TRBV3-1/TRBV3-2,TGTGCCAGCAGCCATAGACTGGCAGATACGCAGTATTTT,CASSHRLADTQYF
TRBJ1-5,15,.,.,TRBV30,TGTGCCTGGAGTTTGGGCAATCAAGGCAATCAGCCCCAGCATTTT,CAWSLGNQGNQPQHF
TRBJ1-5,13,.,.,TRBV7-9,TGTGCCAGCAGCCCCGGGGGCAATCAGCCCCAGCATTTT,CASSPGGNQPQHF
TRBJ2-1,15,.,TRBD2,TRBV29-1,TGCAGCGTCTTTTTTAGCGGGCCCGGAGGCAGTGAGCAGTTCTTC,CSVFFSGPGGSEQFF
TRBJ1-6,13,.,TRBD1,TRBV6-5,TGTGCCAGCTCGACAGGGGCTGATTCACCCCTCCACTTT,CASSTGADSPLHF
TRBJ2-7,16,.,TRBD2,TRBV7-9,TGTGCCAGCAGCCACCCGATAGCGGGGCAAGCCTACGAGCAGTACTTC,CASSHPIAGQAYEQYF
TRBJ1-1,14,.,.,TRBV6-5,TGTGCCAGCAGTTTGCGGAGGGGAAACACTGAAGCTTTCTTT,CASSLRRGNTEAFF
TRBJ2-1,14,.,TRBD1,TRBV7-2,TGTGCCAGCAGATTACCGGGACAGGGGTTTGAGCAGTTCTTC,CASRLPGQGFEQFF
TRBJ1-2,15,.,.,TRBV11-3,TGTGCCAGCAGCCAATATTTTGGGACTCCCCCTAGCTACACCTTC,CASSQYFGTPPSYTF
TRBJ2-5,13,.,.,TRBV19,TGTGCCAGTAGTAGGGCTACTCAAGAGACCCAGTACTTC,CASSRATQETQYF
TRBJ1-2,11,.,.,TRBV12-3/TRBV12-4,TGTGCCAGCAGTGGCCCAAATGGCTACACCTTC,CASSGPNGYTF
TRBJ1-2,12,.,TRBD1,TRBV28,TGTGCCAGCGGAGACAGGGTCTATGGCTACACCTTC,CASGDRVYGYTF
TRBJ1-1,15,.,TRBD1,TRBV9,TGTGCCAGCAGCGTATCCCAGGGGGACGGCACTGAAGCTTTCTTT,CASSVSQGDGTEAFF
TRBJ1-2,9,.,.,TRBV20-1,TGCAGTGCTGAGGAAGGCTACACCTTC,CSAEEGYTF
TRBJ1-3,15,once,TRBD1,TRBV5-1,TGCGCCAGCAGCTCTGGGACAGACTCTGGAAACACCATATATTTT,CASSSGTDSGNTIYF
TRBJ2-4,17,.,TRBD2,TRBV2,TGTGCCAGCAGCCGCTTTACCCTAGCGGGAGAGGAAAACATTCAGTACTTC,CASSRFTLAGEENIQYF
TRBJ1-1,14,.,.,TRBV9,TGTGCCAGCAGCGCCGACGACAGGAACACTGAAGCTTTCTTT,CASSADDRNTEAFF
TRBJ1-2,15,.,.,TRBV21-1,TGTGCCAGCAGCAAACCTTCGGACAGGGAGAGGTACTACACCTTC,CASSKPSDRERYYTF
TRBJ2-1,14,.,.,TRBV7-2,TGTGCCAGCAGCTCCCGTAGACTAGACCATGAGCAGTTCTTC,CASSSRRLDHEQFF
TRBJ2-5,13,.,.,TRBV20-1,TGCAGTGCTAGTTCCGGCGGGGAGGAGACCCAGTACTTC,CSASSGGEETQYF
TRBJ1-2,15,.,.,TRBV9,TGTGCCAGCAGCCCGACTGGGCAGGGGAACTATGGCTACACCTTC,CASSPTGQGNYGYTF
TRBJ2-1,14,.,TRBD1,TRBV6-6,TGTGCCAGCACCCTACAGGGGACCTACAATGAGCAGTTCTTC,CASTLQGTYNEQFF